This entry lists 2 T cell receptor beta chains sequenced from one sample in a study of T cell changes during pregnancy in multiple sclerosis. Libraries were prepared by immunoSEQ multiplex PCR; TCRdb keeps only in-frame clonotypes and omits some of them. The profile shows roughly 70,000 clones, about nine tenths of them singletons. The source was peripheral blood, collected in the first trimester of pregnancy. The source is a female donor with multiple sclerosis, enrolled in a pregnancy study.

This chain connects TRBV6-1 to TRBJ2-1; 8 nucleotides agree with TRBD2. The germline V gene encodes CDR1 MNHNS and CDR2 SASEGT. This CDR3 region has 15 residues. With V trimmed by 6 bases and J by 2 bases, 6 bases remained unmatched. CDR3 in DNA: TGTGCCAGCAGAGATCGGGGGGGGACCTACAATGAGCAGTTCTTC. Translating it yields CASRDRGGTYNEQFF.

The CDR3 loop reads CASSIALGGGDQPQHF. The CDR3 coding sequence is TGTGCCAGTAGTATAGCCTTGGGGGGGGGCGATCAGCCCCAGCATTTT. This chain links TRBV19 with TRBJ1-5; the D gene is possibly TRBD1 (6 bases). Germline V lookup: CDR1 LNHDA, CDR2 SQIVND (reference sequence). The CDR3 has 16 residues. Between the trimmed V and J ends, which lost 1 base and 5 bases, there was a span of 15 bases.